Shown below are 4 T cell receptor beta chains from a single sample sequenced in a study of T-cell reconstitution after alpha-beta-depleted transplantation in children. The TCRbeta library was prepared with unique molecular identifiers. Each CDR3 protein gets one entry after TCRdb re-called the PCR reads with MiXCR. The repertoire consists of about 360,000 distinct CDR3 sequences, with 13% occurring once and the leading ten covering around 4%. This sample comprised PBMCs, obtained from the stem cell graft. The source is a human donor who donated a stem cell graft to a child with Fanconi anemia.

The J gene is TRBJ2-3, the V gene TRBV24-1; 7 bases match TRBD2. The V gene's germline CDR1 is KGHDR and CDR2 SFDVKD. The CDR3 contains 14 residues. Trimming removed 4 bases from V and 3 bases from J; junction bases left unmatched: 3. CDR3 DNA: TGTGCCACCAGTGAAGCGGGGAGAACAGATACGCAGTATTTT. It yields the protein CATSEAGRTDTQYF.

Many counts were recorded for this clonotype. The CDR3: CASRAIRDGPETQYF. Here the CDR3 DNA reads TGTGCCAGCAGAGCGATCCGAGACGGTCCAGAGACCCAGTACTTC. J is TRBJ2-5 and V is TRBV6-2 or TRBV6-3; unclear D gene. V was cut by 6 bases and J by 4 bases, with 18 bases left in between. Germline CDR1 is MNHEY and CDR2 is SVGEGT. The CDR3 contains 15 residues.

This clonotype has ten or more counts. The chain recombines TRBV7-9 with TRBJ2-3; 9 nucleotides align to TRBD1. The V and J ends lost 6 bases and 0 bases, in that order; junction bases with no gene match: 10. Looked up from germline, CDR1 is SEHNR and CDR2 is FQNEAQ (reference sequence). The CDR3 runs 17 residues. CDR3 loop: CASRGIRDRASTDTQYF. Written as DNA, the CDR3 is TGTGCCAGCAGGGGAATCCGGGACAGGGCTAGCACAGATACGCAGTATTTT.

This clonotype showed up just a few times. This CDR3 is CASSTTQGYTGELFF. DNA of the CDR3: TGTGCCAGTAGTACCACTCAGGGGTACACCGGGGAGCTGTTTTTT. The chain uses TRBV19 and TRBJ2-2; TRBD1 might be the D (6 bases). CDR1 is LNHDA, CDR2 SQIVND, per germline (reference sequence). The CDR3 is made up of 15 amino acids. Trimming pared 4 bases from V and 3 bases from J, leaving 12 bases between.